This is a list of T cell receptor beta chains from one sample in a study of blood T cell repertoires in COVID-19. Data came from immunoSEQ multiplex PCR; TCRdb stores just in-frame clones and leaves some out. The sample includes roughly 130,000 clones, roughly 84% seen only once; the top ten take 8.9%. Material: peripheral blood. The receptors come from a man aged 25-45 years with COVID-19, enrolled during active disease. Both conserved end residues are trimmed from each CDR3. Some rows mark clone size as missing; the rest say once, few, many or name a class of expanded clone.

CDR3aa	v_gene	j_gene	abundance
ASSPGTGNQPQH	TRBV11-2	TRBJ1-5	few
ASSFMAGTGNTIY	TRBV7-9	TRBJ1-3	few
ASSWDGGGAF	TRBV6-5	TRBJ1-1	.
ASGTSLAGLNNEQF	TRBV4-2	TRBJ2-1	.
ASRRDRINTGELF	TRBV7-2	TRBJ2-2	.
ASSKDRGDKLF	TRBV5-1	TRBJ1-4	.
ASSELDDGFSPLH	TRBV6-1	TRBJ1-6	many
ASSLTGQRNQPQH	TRBV5-5	TRBJ1-5	.
ASSQPDSVYGYT	TRBV4-1	TRBJ1-2	.
ASSLSPYYEQY	TRBV7-8	TRBJ2-7	.
ASGEGRSYNEQF	TRBV6-5	TRBJ2-1	.
ASSDGQGSTDTQY	TRBV10-1	TRBJ2-3	.
ASSLDGSSYEQY	TRBV5-1	TRBJ2-7	.
ASSLVELRGYGYT	TRBV5-4	TRBJ1-2	few
ASSHRGQQGEKLF	TRBV28	TRBJ1-4	.
ASSLDRVGQPQH	TRBV7-8	TRBJ1-5	.
ASSLALGGRANNEQF	TRBV7-2	TRBJ2-1	.
ASSFSGRGGNEQF	TRBV5-1	TRBJ2-1	.
ASSYSGDQPQH	TRBV6-6	TRBJ1-5	few
ASSLPTANTEAF	TRBV13	TRBJ1-1	.
ASSEEDSPNQPQH	TRBV2	TRBJ1-5	.
ASSVVSSGYEQY	TRBV9	TRBJ2-7	.
SVELRGMNTEAF	TRBV29-1	TRBJ1-1	.